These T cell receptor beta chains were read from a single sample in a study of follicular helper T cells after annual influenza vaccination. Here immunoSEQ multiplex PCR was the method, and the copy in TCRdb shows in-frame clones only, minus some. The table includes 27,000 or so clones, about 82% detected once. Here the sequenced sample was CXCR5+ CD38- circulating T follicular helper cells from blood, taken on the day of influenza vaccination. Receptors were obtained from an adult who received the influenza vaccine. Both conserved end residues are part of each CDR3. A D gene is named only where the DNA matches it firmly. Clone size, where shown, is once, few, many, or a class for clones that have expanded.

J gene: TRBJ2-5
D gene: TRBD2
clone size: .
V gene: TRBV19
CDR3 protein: CASSPRLAGLETQYF
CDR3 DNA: TGTGCCAGTAGTCCTCGACTAGCGGGATTGGAGACCCAGTACTTC

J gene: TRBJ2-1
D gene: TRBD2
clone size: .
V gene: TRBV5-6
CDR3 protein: CASSPTGTSVFLEQFF
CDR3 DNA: TGTGCCAGCAGCCCTACCGGGACTAGCGTCTTCTTAGAGCAGTTCTTC

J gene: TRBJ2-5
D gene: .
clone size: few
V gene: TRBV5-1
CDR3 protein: CASSYSLGAGATQYF
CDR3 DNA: TGCGCCAGCAGCTACTCGTTGGGGGCGGGGGCGACCCAGTACTTC

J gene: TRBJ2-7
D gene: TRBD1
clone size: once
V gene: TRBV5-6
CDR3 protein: CASSMRDRDHPYEQYF
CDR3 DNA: TGCGCCAGCAGCATGAGGGACAGGGACCACCCCTACGAGCAGTACTTC

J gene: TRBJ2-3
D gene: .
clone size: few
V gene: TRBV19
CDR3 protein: CASSLRLETSTDTQYF
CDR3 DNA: TGTGCCAGTAGTCTCAGACTGGAAACTAGCACAGATACGCAGTATTTT

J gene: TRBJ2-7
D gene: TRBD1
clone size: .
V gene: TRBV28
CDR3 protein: CASSPGTGVLMEQYF
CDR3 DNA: TGTGCCAGCAGCCCCGGGACAGGAGTCCTTATGGAGCAGTACTTC

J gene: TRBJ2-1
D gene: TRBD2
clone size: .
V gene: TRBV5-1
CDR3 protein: CASSLKTSGGHNEQFF
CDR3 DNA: TGCGCCAGCAGCCTGAAGACTAGCGGGGGGCACAATGAGCAGTTCTTC

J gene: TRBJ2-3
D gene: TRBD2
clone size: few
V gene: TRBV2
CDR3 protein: CASRRGLAADTQYF
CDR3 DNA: TGTGCCAGCAGGAGGGGACTAGCCGCAGATACGCAGTATTTT

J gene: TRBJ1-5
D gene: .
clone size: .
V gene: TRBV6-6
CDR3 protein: CASSPNRAGGNQPQHF
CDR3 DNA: TGTGCCAGCAGTCCCAACAGGGCAGGGGGCAATCAGCCCCAGCATTTT

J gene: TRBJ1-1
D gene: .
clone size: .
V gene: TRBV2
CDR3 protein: CASSVSSIGAEAFF
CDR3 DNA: TGTGCCAGCAGTGTTTCCTCGATCGGGGCTGAAGCTTTCTTT

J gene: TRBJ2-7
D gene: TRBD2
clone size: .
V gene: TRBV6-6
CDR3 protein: CASSYGTSGYEQYF
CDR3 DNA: TGTGCCAGCAGTTACGGGACTAGCGGGTACGAGCAGTACTTC

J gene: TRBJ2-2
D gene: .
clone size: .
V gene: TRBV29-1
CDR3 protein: CTILLRERGELFF
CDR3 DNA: TGCACCATACTCCTCCGGGAAAGGGGGGAGCTGTTTTTT

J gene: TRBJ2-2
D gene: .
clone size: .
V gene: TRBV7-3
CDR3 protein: CASSSRSSLNTGELFF
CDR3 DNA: TGTGCCAGCAGCTCCCGTTCCTCTCTGAACACCGGGGAGCTGTTTTTT

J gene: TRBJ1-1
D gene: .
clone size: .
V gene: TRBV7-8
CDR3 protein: CASSLDYNTEAFF
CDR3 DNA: TGTGCCAGCAGCTTAGACTACAACACTGAAGCTTTCTTT

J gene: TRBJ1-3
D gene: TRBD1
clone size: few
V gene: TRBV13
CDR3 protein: CASSRSGGVHTIYF
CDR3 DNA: TGTGCCAGCAGCCGCTCAGGGGGCGTGCACACCATATATTTT

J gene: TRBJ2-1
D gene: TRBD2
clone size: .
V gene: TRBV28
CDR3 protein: CASKGGRTRADLAGGEQFF
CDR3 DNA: TGTGCCAGCAAGGGAGGGAGGACACGTGCAGATCTAGCGGGAGGCGAGCAGTTCTTC

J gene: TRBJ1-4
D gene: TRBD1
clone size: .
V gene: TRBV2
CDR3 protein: CASSEDRGNEKLFF
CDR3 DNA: TGTGCCAGCAGCGAAGACAGGGGCAATGAAAAACTGTTTTTT

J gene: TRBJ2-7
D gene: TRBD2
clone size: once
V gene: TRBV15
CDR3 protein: CATSSAPGIAGGGYEQYF
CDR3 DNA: TGTGCCACCAGCAGTGCCCCTGGGATAGCGGGGGGGGGATACGAGCAGTACTTC

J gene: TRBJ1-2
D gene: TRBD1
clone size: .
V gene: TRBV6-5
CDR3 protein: CASRIGTGVYGYTF
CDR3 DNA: TGTGCCAGCAGAATAGGGACAGGGGTCTATGGCTACACCTTC

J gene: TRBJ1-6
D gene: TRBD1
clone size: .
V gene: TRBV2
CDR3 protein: CASSARTGPLSSYNSPLHF
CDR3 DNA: TGTGCCAGCAGTGCGAGGACAGGCCCTCTTAGCTCCTATAATTCACCCCTCCACTTT

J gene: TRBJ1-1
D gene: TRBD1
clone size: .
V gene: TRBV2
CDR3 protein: CASSGSRGQTEAFF
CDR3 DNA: TGTGCCAGCAGTGGCTCTAGGGGACAGACTGAAGCTTTCTTT

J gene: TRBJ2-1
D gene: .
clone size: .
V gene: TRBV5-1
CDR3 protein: CASSAALEQFF
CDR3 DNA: TGCGCCAGCAGCGCGGCGCTTGAGCAGTTCTTC

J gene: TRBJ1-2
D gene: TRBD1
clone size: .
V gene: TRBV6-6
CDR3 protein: CASGQDRANYGYTF
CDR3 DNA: TGTGCCAGCGGACAGGACAGGGCGAACTATGGCTACACCTTC

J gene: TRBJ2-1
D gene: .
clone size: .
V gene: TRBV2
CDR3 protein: CATHPILLRNEQFF
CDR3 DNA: TGTGCCACCCACCCCATCCTTCTACGCAATGAGCAGTTCTTC

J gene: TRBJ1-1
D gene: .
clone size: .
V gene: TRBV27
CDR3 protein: CASSSRQDHTEAFF
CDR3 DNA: TGTGCCAGCAGTTCCCGACAGGACCACACTGAAGCTTTCTTT

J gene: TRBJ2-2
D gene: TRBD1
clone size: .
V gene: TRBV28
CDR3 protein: CASSLGQGGGELFF
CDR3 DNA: TGTGCCAGCAGTCTCGGACAGGGGGGCGGGGAGCTGTTTTTT

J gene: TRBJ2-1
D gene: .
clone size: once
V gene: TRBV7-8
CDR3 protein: CASSSAPSLNEQFF
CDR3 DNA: TGTGCCAGCAGCTCCGCCCCTAGCCTCAATGAGCAGTTCTTC

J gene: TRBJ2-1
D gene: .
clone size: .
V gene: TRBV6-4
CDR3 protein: CATGGDPSSDEQFF
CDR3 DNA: TGTGCCACCGGCGGCGACCCCTCCAGCGATGAGCAGTTCTTC

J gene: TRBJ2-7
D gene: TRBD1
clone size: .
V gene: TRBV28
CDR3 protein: CASSLPVDRGREQYF
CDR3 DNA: TGTGCCAGCAGTTTACCCGTAGACAGGGGGCGCGAGCAGTACTTC

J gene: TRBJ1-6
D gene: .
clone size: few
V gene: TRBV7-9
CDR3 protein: CASSFENSPLHF
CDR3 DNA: TGTGCCAGCAGCTTCGAGAATTCACCCCTCCACTTT

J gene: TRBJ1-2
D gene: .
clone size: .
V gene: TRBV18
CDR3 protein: CASSLGAVGDYGYTF
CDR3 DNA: TGTGCCAGCTCACTTGGGGCCGTTGGGGACTATGGCTACACCTTC

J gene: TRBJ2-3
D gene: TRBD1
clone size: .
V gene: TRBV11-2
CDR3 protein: CASSLGQGDTQYF
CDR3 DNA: TGTGCCAGCAGCTTAGGACAGGGGGATACGCAGTATTTT

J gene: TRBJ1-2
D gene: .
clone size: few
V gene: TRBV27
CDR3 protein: CASSSPQTGGGYTF
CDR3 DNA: TGTGCCAGCAGTTCACCCCAAACAGGCGGTGGCTACACCTTC

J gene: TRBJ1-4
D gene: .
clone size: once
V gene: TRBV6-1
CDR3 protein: CASSEAPGGATNEKLFF
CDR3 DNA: TGTGCCAGCAGTGAAGCGCCGGGTGGTGCAACTAATGAAAAACTGTTTTTT

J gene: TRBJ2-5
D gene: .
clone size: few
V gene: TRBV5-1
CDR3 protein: CASSLGDRNKWETQYF
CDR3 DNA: TGCGCCAGCAGCTTGGGCGACAGGAACAAGTGGGAGACCCAGTACTTC

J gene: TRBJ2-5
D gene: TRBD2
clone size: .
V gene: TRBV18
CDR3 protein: CASSPSGRGETQYF
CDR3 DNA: TGTGCCAGCTCACCCAGCGGGAGGGGAGAGACCCAGTACTTC

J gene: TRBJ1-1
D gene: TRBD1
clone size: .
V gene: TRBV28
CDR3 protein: CASTPDRVEAFF
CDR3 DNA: TGTGCCAGCACCCCAGACAGGGTTGAAGCTTTCTTT

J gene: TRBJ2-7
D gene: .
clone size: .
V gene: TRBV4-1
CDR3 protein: CASSQDSGETTSSYEQYF
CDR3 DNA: TGCGCCAGCAGCCAAGATTCCGGTGAAACTACCAGCTCCTACGAGCAGTACTTC

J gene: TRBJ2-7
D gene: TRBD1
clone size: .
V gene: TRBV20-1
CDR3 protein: CSGVAGGKQYF
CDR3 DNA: TGCAGTGGCGTGGCAGGGGGCAAGCAGTACTTC

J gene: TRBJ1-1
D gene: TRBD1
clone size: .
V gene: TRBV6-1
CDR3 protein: CASTRQGANTEAFF
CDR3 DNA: TGTGCCAGCACTAGACAGGGGGCGAACACTGAAGCTTTCTTT

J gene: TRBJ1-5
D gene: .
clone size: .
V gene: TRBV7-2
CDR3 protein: CASSLASGVQPQHF
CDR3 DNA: TGTGCCAGCAGCTTAGCTTCGGGAGTCCAGCCCCAGCATTTT

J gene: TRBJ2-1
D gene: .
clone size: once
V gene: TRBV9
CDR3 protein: CASSVAPRDEQFF
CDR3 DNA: TGTGCCAGCAGCGTAGCCCCCAGGGATGAGCAGTTCTTC

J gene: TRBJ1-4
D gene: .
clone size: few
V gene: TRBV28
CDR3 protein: CASRMSGANEKLFF
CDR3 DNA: TGTGCCAGCAGGATGAGCGGAGCTAATGAAAAACTGTTTTTT

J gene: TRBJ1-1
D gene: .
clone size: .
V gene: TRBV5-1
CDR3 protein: CASSSQVEAFF
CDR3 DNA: TGCGCCAGCAGCTCCCAGGTAGAAGCTTTCTTT

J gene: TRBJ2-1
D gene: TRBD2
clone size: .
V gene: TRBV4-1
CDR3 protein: CASSPRASGSDEQFF
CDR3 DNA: TGCGCCAGCAGCCCCCGGGCTAGCGGGAGTGATGAGCAGTTCTTC

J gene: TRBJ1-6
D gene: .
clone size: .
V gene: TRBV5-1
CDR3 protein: CASSDPRQGNVGSPLHF
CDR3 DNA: TGCGCCAGCAGCGATCCGCGCCAGGGAAATGTTGGTTCACCCCTCCACTTT

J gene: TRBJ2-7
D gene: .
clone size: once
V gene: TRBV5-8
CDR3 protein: CASSFTGFGHEQYF
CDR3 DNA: TGTGCCAGCAGCTTTACAGGTTTTGGTCACGAGCAGTACTTC

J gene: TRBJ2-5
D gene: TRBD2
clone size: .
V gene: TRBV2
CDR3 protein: CASGERGGPETQYF
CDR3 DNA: TGTGCCAGCGGAGAGCGGGGGGGCCCGGAGACCCAGTACTTC

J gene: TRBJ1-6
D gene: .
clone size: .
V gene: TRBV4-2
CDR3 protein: CASSHSAAASNSPLHF
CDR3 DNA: TGTGCCAGCAGCCACTCAGCGGCGGCCTCCAATTCACCCCTCCACTTT

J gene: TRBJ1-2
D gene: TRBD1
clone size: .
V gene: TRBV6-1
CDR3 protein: CASSWGDSSFRGYTF
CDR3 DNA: TGTGCCAGCAGTTGGGGGGACAGTTCGTTTCGGGGCTACACCTTC

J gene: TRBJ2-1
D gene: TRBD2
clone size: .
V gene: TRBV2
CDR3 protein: CASSPGRAWNEQFF
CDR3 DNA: TGTGCCAGCAGTCCCGGGAGGGCCTGGAATGAGCAGTTCTTC

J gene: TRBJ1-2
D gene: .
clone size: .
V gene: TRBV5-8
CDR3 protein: CASSPLGSHGYTF
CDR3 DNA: TGTGCCAGCAGCCCCCTCGGGAGTCATGGCTACACCTTC

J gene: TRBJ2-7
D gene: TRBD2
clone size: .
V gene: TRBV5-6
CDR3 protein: CASSQLAGGTYEQYF
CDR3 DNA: TGTGCCAGCAGCCAGCTAGCGGGAGGCACCTACGAGCAGTACTTC

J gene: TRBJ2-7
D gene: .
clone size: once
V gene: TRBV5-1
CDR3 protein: CASSASGTGQYF
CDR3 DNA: TGCGCCAGCAGCGCCTCAGGAACAGGACAGTACTTC

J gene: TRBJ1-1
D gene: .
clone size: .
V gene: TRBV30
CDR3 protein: CAWSPKGGSTEAFF
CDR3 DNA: TGTGCCTGGAGTCCGAAGGGGGGGAGCACTGAAGCTTTCTTT

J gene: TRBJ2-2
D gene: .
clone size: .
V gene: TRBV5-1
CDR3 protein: CASSLAGGRTGELFF
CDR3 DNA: TGCGCCAGCAGCTTGGCTGGGGGCCGAACCGGGGAGCTGTTTTTT

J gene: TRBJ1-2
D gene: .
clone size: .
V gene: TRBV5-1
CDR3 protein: CASSLEVGRGDGYTF
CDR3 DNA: TGCGCCAGCAGCTTGGAGGTAGGCCGGGGTGATGGCTACACCTTC